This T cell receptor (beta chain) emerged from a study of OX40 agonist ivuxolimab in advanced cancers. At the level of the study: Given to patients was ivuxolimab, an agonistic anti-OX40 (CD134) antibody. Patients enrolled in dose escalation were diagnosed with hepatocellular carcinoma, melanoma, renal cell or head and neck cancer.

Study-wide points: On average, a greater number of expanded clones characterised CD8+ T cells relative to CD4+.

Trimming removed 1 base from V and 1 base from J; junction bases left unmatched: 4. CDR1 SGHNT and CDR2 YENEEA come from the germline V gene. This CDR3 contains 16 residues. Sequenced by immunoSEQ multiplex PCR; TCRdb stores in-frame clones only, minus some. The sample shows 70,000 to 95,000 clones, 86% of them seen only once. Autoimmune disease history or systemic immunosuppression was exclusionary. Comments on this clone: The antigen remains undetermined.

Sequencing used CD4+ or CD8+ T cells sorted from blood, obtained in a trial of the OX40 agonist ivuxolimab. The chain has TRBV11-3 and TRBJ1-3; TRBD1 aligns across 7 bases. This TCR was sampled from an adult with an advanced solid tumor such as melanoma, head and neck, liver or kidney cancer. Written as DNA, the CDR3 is TGTGCCAGCAGCTTAGCACAGGGGTGGTCTGGAAACACCATATATTTT. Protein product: CASSLAQGWSGNTIYF.